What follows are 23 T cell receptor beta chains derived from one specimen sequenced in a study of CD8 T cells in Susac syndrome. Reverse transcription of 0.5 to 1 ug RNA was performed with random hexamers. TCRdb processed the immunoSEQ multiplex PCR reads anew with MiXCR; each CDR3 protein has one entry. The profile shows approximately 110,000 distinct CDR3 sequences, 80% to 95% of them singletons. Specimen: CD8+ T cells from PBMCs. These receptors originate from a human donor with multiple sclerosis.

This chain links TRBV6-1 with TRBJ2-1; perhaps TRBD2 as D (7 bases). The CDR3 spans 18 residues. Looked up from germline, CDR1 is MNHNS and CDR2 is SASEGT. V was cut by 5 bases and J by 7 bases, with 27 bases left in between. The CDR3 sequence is CASSTMGRGARVNNEQFF. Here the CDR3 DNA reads TGTGCCAGCAGTACGATGGGCCGGGGGGCGCGTGTGAATAATGAGCAGTTCTTC.

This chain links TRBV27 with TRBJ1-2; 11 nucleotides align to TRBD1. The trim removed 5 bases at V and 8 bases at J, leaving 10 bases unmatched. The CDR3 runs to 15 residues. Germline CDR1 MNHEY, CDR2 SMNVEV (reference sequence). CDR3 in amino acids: CASSPGTGGRQGYTF. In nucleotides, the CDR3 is TGTGCCAGCAGTCCAGGGACAGGGGGTCGTCAGGGCTACACCTTC.

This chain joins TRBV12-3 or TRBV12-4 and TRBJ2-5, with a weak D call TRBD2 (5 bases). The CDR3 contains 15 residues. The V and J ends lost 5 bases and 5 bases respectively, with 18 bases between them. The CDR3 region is CASSPNGVYDETQYF. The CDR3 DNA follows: TGTGCCAGCAGTCCAAACGGGGTGTATGACGAGACCCAGTACTTC.

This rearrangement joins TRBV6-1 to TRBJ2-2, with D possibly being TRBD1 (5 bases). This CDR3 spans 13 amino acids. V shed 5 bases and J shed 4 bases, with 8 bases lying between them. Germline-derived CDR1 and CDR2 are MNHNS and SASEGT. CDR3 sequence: CASSLTVTGELFF. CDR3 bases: TGTGCCAGCAGTTTGACAGTCACCGGGGAGCTGTTTTTT.

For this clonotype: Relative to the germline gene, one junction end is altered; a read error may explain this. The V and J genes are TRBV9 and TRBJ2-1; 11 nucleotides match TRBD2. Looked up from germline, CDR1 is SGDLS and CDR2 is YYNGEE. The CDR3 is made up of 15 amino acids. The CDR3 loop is CASSGTSGWNNEQLF. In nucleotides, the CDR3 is TGTGCCAGCAGCGGGACTAGCGGGTGGAACAATGAGCAGCTCTTC.

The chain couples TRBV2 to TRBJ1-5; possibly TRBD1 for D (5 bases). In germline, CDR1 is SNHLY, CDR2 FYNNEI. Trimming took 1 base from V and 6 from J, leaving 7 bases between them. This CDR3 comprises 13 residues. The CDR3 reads CASSEGGTQPQHF. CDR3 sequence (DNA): TGTGCCAGCAGTGAAGGAGGGACTCAGCCCCAGCATTTT. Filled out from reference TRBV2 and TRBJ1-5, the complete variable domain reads EPEVTQTPSHQVTQMGQEVILRCVPISNHLYFYWYRQILGQKVEFLVSFYNNEISEKSEIFDDQFSVERPDGSNFTLKIRSTKLEDSAMYFCASSEGGTQPQHFGDGTRLSIL.

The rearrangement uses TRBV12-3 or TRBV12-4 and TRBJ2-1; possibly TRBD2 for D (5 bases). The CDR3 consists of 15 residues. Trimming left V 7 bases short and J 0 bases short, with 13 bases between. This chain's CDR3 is CASTSDAGSYNEQFF. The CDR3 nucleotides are TGTGCCAGCACCTCCGATGCGGGCTCCTACAATGAGCAGTTCTTC.

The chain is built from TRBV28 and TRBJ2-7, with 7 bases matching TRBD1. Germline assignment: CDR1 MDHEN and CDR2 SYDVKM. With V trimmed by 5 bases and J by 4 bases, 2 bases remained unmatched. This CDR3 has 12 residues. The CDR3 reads CASSPRGYEQYF. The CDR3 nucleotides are TGTGCCAGCAGTCCCAGGGGGTACGAGCAGTACTTC.

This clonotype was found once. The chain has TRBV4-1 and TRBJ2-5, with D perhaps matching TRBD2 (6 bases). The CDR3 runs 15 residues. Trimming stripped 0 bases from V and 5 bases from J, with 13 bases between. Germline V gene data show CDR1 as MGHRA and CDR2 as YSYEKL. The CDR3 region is CASSQDRSGRETQYF. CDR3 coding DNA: TGCGCCAGCAGCCAAGATAGGTCTGGGAGGGAGACCCAGTACTTC.

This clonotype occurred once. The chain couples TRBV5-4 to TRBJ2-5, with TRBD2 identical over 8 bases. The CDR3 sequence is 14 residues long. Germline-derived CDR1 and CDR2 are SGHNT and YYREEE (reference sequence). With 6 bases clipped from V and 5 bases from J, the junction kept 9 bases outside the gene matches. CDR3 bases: TGTGCCAGCACCGCCCGGGGGGGTAGGGAGACCCAGTACTTC. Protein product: CASTARGGRETQYF.

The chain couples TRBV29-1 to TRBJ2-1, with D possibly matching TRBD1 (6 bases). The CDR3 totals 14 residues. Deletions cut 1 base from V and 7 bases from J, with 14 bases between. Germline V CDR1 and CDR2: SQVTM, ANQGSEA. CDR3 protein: CSVEVTGWDNEQFF. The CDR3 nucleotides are TGCAGCGTTGAAGTTACAGGGTGGGATAATGAGCAGTTCTTC.

The CDR3 DNA reads as TGTGCTAGTGGTTTGGTGCCGAAAAGGCGGGAGAGGGGTAATCAGCCCCAGCATTTT. Encoded protein: CASGLVPKRRERGNQPQHF. V and J are TRBV12-5 and TRBJ1-5; the D gene is possibly TRBD1 (5 bases). V was pared by 0 bases and J by 4 bases, with 22 bases between. Germline assignment: CDR1 LGHNT and CDR2 FRNRAP. The CDR3 is 19 residues long.

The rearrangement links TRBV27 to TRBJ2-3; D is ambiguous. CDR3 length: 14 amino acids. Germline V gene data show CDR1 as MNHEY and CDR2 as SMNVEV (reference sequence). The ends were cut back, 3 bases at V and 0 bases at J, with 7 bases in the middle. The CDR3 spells CASSFLRSTDTQYF. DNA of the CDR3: TGTGCCAGCAGTTTCTTACGTAGCACAGATACGCAGTATTTT.

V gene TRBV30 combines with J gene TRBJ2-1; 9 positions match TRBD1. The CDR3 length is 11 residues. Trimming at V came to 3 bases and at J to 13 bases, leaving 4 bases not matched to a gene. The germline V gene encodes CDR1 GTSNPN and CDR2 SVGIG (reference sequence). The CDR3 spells CAWSEQGAQFF. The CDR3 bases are TGTGCCTGGAGCGAACAGGGGGCACAGTTCTTC.

CDR3 region: CASSLGGGALNEQFF. In DNA, the CDR3 is TGCGCCAGCAGCTTGGGAGGGGGGGCTCTAAATGAGCAGTTCTTC. The chain combines TRBV5-1 with TRBJ2-1, with D perhaps TRBD2 (7 bases). CDR1 is SGHRS, CDR2 YFSETQ, per germline. V dropped 0 bases and J dropped 7 bases, with 14 bases sitting between them. The CDR3 is made up of 15 amino acids.

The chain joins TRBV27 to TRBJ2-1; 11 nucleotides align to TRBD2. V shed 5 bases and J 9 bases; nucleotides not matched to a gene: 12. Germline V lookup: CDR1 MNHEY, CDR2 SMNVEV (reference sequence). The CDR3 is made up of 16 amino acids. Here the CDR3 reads CASSALAGGPFSEQFF. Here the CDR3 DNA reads TGTGCCAGCAGTGCTCTAGCGGGAGGTCCGTTCAGTGAGCAGTTCTTC.

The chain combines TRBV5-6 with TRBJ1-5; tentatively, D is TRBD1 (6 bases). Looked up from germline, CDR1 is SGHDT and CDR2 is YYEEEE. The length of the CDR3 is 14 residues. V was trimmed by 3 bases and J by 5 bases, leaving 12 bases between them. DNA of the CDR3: TGTGCCAGCAGCTCACTGGGGGCCCATCAGCCCCAGCATTTT. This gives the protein CASSSLGAHQPQHF.

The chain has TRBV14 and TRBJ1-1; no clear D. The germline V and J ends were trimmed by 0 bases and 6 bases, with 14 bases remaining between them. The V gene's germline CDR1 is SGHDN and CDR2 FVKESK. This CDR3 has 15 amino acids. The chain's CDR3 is CASSQEALGYPEAFF. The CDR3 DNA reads TGTGCCAGCAGCCAAGAAGCCTTAGGGTACCCTGAAGCTTTCTTT.

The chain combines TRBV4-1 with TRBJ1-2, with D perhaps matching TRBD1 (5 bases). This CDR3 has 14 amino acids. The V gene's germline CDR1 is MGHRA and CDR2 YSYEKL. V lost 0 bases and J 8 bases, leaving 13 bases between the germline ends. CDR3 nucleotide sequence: TGCGCCAGCAGCCAAGATCTCAGGGCGGAGGGCTACACCTTC. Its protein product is CASSQDLRAEGYTF.

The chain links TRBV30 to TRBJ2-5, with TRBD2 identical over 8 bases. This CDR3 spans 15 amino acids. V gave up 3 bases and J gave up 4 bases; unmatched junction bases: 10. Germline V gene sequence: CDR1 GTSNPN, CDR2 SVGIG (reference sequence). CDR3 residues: CAWRARLAPGETQYF. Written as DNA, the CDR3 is TGTGCCTGGAGGGCGAGACTAGCGCCGGGAGAGACCCAGTACTTC.

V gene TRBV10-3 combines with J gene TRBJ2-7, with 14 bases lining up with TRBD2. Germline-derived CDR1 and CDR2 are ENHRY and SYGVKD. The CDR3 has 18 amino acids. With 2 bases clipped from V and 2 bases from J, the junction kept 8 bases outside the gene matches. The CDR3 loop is CAISENSGTSGRPYEQYV. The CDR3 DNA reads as TGTGCCATCAGTGAGAACTCCGGGACTAGCGGGAGACCCTACGAGCAGTACGTC.

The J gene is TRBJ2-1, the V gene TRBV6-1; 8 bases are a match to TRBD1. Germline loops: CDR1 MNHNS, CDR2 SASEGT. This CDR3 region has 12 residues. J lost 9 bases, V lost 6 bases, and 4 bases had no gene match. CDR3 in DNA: TGTGCCAGCAGATCGACAGGGGTTGAGCAGTTCTTC. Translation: CASRSTGVEQFF.

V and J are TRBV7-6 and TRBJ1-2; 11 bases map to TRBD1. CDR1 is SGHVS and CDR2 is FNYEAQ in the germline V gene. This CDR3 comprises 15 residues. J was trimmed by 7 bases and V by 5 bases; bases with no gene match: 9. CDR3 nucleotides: TGTGCCAGCAGCCTCGGACAGGGGGCGAGAAGTGGCTACACCTTC. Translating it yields CASSLGQGARSGYTF. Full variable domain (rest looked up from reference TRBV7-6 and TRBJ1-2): GAGVSQSPRYKVTKRGQDVALRCDPISGHVSLYWYRQALGQGPEFLTYFNYEAQQDKSGLPNDRFSAERPEGSISTLTIQRTEQRDSAMYRCASSLGQGARSGYTFGSGTRLTVV.